A selection of T cell receptor beta chains follows, all from one sample in a study of T cell changes during pregnancy in multiple sclerosis. TCRdb's table, derived via immunoSEQ multiplex PCR, lists solely in-frame clones and lacks some. The sample shows under 80,000 clones, over 75% of them seen only once. Material: peripheral blood, obtained in the first trimester of pregnancy. The receptor source for this set is a female donor with multiple sclerosis, enrolled in a pregnancy study. The CDR3 runs from the conserved cysteine through the conserved F or W. The D gene is left open where the match is weak. Clone size is stated in some rows and not others, as once, few, many or a class when expanded.

CDR3 protein,D gene,V gene,J gene,clone size
CASSLGGGLEAFF,.,TRBV27,TRBJ1-1,few
CASSDGLAQETQYF,TRBD2,TRBV5-1,TRBJ2-5,.
CASSGSSGGDYNEQFF,TRBD2,TRBV6-4,TRBJ2-1,.
CASRGPAGVTSYEQYF,TRBD2,TRBV5-1,TRBJ2-7,.
CASSLRQGAEDTQYF,TRBD1,TRBV5-8,TRBJ2-3,.
CASCERTAEKLFF,.,TRBV6-6,TRBJ1-4,.
CASSLVTASSEYGYTF,.,TRBV13,TRBJ1-2,.
CASSPRLRGGTDTQYF,.,TRBV18,TRBJ2-3,.
CSVVASSGFLGEQFF,.,TRBV29-1,TRBJ2-1,.
CAWSVRFDRKNTEAFF,.,TRBV30,TRBJ1-1,.
CASSSEAGWGNTIYF,.,TRBV6-4,TRBJ1-3,.
CASSTTGAHEQYF,TRBD1,TRBV18,TRBJ2-7,.
CASSLAGGPYEQYF,TRBD2,TRBV27,TRBJ2-7,.
CSVEIAGFYNEQFF,TRBD2,TRBV29-1,TRBJ2-1,once
CASKTGGTTEAFF,TRBD1,TRBV28,TRBJ1-1,.
CASSPDRGGRTEAFF,TRBD1,TRBV5-5,TRBJ1-1,.
CASTKTGGVVTEAFF,TRBD1,TRBV2,TRBJ1-1,.
CASKDRGRDGQPQHF,TRBD1,TRBV6-5,TRBJ1-5,.
CASSTGTSGTDTQYF,TRBD2,TRBV28,TRBJ2-3,.
CASSGGGRNEKLFF,.,TRBV2,TRBJ1-4,.
CASSPRGGGLEGTQYF,.,TRBV5-4,TRBJ2-5,.
CASTVFGGGTYEQYF,TRBD2,TRBV6-1,TRBJ2-7,.
CASSIRLAGENEQFF,TRBD2,TRBV19,TRBJ2-1,.